Listed here are 13 T cell receptor beta chains from one sample, sequenced in a study of shared clonotypes between healthy human individuals (TCRdb year 2020). Library construction relied on the immunoSEQ multiplex PCR assay. TCRdb retrieved this table from immuneACCESS and kept in-frame rearrangements only. Not all clones are present; in checked studies, unresolved V genes account for under half, and no reason is known for the remainder. The sample table contains some 900,000 clones; only one count was recorded for 76% of them. The ten most abundant clones make up approximately 1.5% of the sample. What was sequenced was memory CD4+ T cells sorted from blood. This specimen's cell subset or site label, interpreted: CD45RA-negative fraction. The receptors here all came from a man in his late teens or twenties in good health.

This clone was seen at least ten times. The chain links TRBV6-1 to TRBJ2-5; TRBD1 agrees at 7 bases. The J segment lost 1 base and the V segment lost 7 bases, leaving 9 bases of the junction unmatched. The germline V gene encodes CDR1 MNHNS and CDR2 SASEGT. CDR3 length equals 15 residues. CDR3: CASTTGTVGQETQYF. The CDR3 DNA sequence: TGTGCCAGCACCACCGGGACAGTTGGCCAAGAGACCCAGTACTTC.

This clone was counted once. The rearrangement uses TRBV15 and TRBJ2-7; D possibly corresponds to TRBD2 (5 bases). The germline V gene has CDR1 LNHNV and CDR2 YYDKDF (reference sequence). Trimming shortened V by 0 bases and J by 2 bases, and 14 bases separated the two germline ends. CDR3 size: 16 residues. CDR3 nucleotide sequence: TGTGCCACCAGCAGAGACTTGAGGGAGATGGCCTACGAGCAGTACTTC. Translated, it gives CATSRDLREMAYEQYF.

The chain carries TRBV5-1 and TRBJ2-3; 11 nucleotides line up with TRBD2. The germline gives CDR1 SGHRS, CDR2 YFSETQ. Germline trimming cut 5 bases from V and 4 bases from J; bases unmatched to any gene: 0. The CDR3 consists of 13 residues. In DNA, the CDR3 is TGCGCCAGCAGACTAGCGGGAGCAGATACGCAGTATTTT. Protein: CASRLAGADTQYF.

The rearrangement joins TRBV9 to TRBJ2-1; 8 bases are a match to TRBD2. This CDR3 is built from 16 residues. From germline, CDR1 is SGDLS and CDR2 YYNGEE. V was pared by 4 bases and J by 7 bases, with 13 bases of the junction left unmatched. In DNA, the CDR3 is TGTGCCAGCAGCCCCTGGACTAGCTCTTGGAGGAATGAGCAGTTCTTC. Amino acid sequence: CASSPWTSSWRNEQFF.

A remark on this clone: Different DNA sequences within this sample yield the same CDR3. The chain has TRBV18 and TRBJ2-3, with D unresolved. V was trimmed by 2 bases and J by 0 bases, leaving 9 bases between them. The CDR3 consists of 15 residues. Germline V gene sequence: CDR1 KGHSH, CDR2 LQKENI. The CDR3 DNA reads TGTGCCAGCTCACCAACGGCAGCTAGCACAGATACGCAGTATTTT. Residues: CASSPTAASTDTQYF.

This clone was picked up a small number of times. V is TRBV9 and J is TRBJ1-1; D is uncertain. This CDR3 is built from 13 residues. Germline CDR1 is SGDLS and CDR2 is YYNGEE. V shed 2 bases and J shed 0 bases, with 5 bases lying between them. The CDR3 DNA is TGTGCCAGCAGCGTCTTTATGAACACTGAAGCTTTCTTT. Translated, it gives CASSVFMNTEAFF.

The J gene is TRBJ2-2, the V gene TRBV5-6, with D tentatively TRBD2 (5 bases). Trimming cost V 4 bases and J 4 bases, with 14 bases left between them. This CDR3 is 15 amino acids long. Germline V lookup: CDR1 SGHDT, CDR2 YYEEEE. The CDR3 loop reads CASSLGSGGTGELFF. CDR3 sequence (DNA): TGTGCCAGCAGCCTTGGATCTGGAGGCACCGGGGAGCTGTTTTTT.

This clone was seen a few times. The chain carries TRBV29-1 and TRBJ1-2; D not certain. Germline V gene lookup returns CDR1 SQVTM and CDR2 ANQGSEA. The CDR3 loop spans 15 amino acids. Trimming took off 0 bases at V and 0 bases at J, with 11 bases between the two ends. The CDR3 reads CSVEDRNKANYGYTF. In nucleotides, the CDR3 is TGCAGCGTTGAAGATCGGAATAAAGCTAACTATGGCTACACCTTC.

The sample holds a few counts of this clone. Here the CDR3 reads CASSRTSGGHTYTQYF. The CDR3 DNA sequence: TGTGCCAGCAGCAGAACTAGCGGGGGGCACACTTATACGCAGTATTTT. The J gene is TRBJ2-3, the V gene TRBV5-4, with 12 bases that match TRBD2. Germline V CDR1 and CDR2: SGHNT, YYREEE (reference sequence). With V trimmed by 4 bases and J by 7 bases, 10 bases remained unmatched. The CDR3 sequence is 16 residues long.

This clone has just a few counts. The rearrangement joins TRBV30 to TRBJ1-2; TRBD1 is a possible D gene (6 bases). This CDR3 contains 13 residues. Germline V gene sequence: CDR1 GTSNPN, CDR2 SVGIG (reference sequence). Trimming shortened V by 7 bases and J by 4 bases, and 16 bases separated the two germline ends. DNA of the CDR3: TGTGCCTCTTGGACCCAAGGGGGCTATGGCTACACCTTC. It yields the protein CASWTQGGYGYTF.

The chain recombines TRBV19 with TRBJ1-5; D is unresolved. V gave up 4 bases and J gave up 5 bases, with 18 bases separating them. Germline CDR1 reads LNHDA; CDR2 reads SQIVND (reference sequence). The CDR3 has 16 amino acids. In DNA form, the CDR3 reads TGTGCCAGTAGTAAACTATCTACGGGGAGGGATCAGCCCCAGCATTTT. It specifies CASSKLSTGRDQPQHF.

The CDR3 DNA follows: TGCAGCTCTCCGGTGGGGGGATTCTCCTACGAGCAGTACTTC. It yields the protein CSSPVGGFSYEQYF. The chain couples TRBV29-1 to TRBJ2-7; possibly TRBD2 for D (6 bases). This CDR3 region has 14 residues. V gave up 8 bases and J gave up 0 bases, with 17 bases separating them. Germline assignment: CDR1 SQVTM and CDR2 ANQGSEA.

The chain joins TRBV12-5 to TRBJ2-7; D remains unclear. Germline-derived CDR1 and CDR2 are LGHNT and FRNRAP. The CDR3 is 11 residues long. Trimming took 1 base from V and 3 from J, leaving 1 base between them. The chain's CDR3 is CASGLDYEQYF. In nucleotides, the CDR3 is TGTGCTAGTGGTTTGGACTACGAGCAGTACTTC.